This entry concerns a single TCR beta chain. This entry belongs to a study of blood T cell repertoires in COVID-19. Assay used: immunoSEQ multiplex PCR; TCRdb lists only in-frame clones, some missing. The sample lists roughly 220,000 clones, around 84% occurring once. Trimming shortened V by 5 bases and J by 2 bases, and 10 bases separated the two germline ends. The CDR3 covers 15 residues. The germline gives CDR1 LGHDT, CDR2 YNNKEL (reference sequence). V is TRBV3-1 (or the pseudogene TRBV3-2) and J is TRBJ2-6; D is possibly TRBD1 (6 bases). The material sequenced was peripheral blood. This clonotype was sampled from a man younger than 40 with active or convalescent COVID-19. CDR3 sequence (DNA): TGTGCCAGCAGCTCCCAGGGGACTGGGGCCAACGTCCTGACTTTC. As protein: CASSSQGTGANVLTF.